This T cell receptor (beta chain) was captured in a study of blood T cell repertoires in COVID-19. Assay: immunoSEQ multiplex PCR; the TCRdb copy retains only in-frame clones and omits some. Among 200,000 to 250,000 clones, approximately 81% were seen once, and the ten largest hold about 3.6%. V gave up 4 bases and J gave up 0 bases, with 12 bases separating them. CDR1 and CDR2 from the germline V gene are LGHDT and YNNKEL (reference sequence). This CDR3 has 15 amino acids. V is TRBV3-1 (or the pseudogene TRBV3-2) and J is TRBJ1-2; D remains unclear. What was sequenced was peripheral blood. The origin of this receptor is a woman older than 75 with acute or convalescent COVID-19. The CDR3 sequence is CASSPVHRTNYGYTF. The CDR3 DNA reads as TGTGCCAGCAGCCCAGTGCACAGAACTAACTATGGCTACACCTTC.